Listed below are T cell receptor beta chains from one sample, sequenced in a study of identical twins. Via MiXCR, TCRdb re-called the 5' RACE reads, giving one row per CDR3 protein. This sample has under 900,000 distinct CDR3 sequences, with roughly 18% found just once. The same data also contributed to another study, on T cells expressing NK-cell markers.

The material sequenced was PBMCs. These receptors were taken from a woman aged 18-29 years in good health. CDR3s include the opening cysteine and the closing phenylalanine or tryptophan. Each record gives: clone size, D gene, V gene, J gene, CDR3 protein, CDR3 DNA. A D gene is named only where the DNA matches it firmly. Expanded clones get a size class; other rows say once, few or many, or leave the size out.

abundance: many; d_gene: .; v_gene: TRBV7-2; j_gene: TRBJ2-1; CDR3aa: CASSLQSFNEQFF; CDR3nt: TGTGCCAGCAGCTTACAAAGTTTCAATGAGCAGTTCTTC
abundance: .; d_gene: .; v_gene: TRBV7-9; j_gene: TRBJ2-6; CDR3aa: CASSLRGRHSGANVLTF; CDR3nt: TGTGCCAGCAGCTTAAGAGGCAGACACTCTGGGGCCAACGTCCTGACTTTC
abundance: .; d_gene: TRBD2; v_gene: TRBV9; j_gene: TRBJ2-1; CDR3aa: CASSAGTRNNEQFF; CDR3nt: TGTGCCAGCAGCGCGGGGACTAGAAACAATGAGCAGTTCTTC
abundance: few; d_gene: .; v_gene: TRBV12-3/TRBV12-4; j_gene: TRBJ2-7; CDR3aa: CASSLRGRESEQYF; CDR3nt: TGTGCCAGCAGTTTACGTGGCAGGGAGTCAGAGCAGTACTTC
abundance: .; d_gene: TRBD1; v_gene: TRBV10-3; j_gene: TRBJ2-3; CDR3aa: CAISLSPGGSTDTQYF; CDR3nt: TGTGCCATCAGTCTGTCCCCAGGGGGATCCACAGATACGCAGTATTTT
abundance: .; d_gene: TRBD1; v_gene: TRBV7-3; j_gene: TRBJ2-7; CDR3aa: CASSLIRTGVRTQESYEQYF; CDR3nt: TGTGCCAGCAGCTTAATAAGGACAGGGGTGCGGACCCAAGAGTCCTACGAGCAGTACTTC
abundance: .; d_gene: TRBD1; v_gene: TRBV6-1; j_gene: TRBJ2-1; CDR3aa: CASSRGQGSNEQFF; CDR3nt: TGTGCCAGCAGTCGAGGACAGGGTAGCAATGAGCAGTTCTTC
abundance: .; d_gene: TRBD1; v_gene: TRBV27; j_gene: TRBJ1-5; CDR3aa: CASSLSIRPGQYSNQPQHF; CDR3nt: TGTGCCAGCAGTTTATCTATCCGACCGGGACAGTATAGCAATCAGCCCCAGCATTTT
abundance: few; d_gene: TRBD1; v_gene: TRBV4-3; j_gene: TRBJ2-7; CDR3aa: CASSWDRSSSYEQYF; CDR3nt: TGCGCCAGCAGCTGGGACAGGTCAAGCTCCTACGAGCAGTACTTC
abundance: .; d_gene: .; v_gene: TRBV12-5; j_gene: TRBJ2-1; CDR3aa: CASGLVTGSTYNEQFF; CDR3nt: TGTGCTAGTGGTTTGGTTACAGGGTCCACCTACAATGAGCAGTTCTTC
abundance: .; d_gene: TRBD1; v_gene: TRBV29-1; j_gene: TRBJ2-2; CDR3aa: CSAGTGATGELFF; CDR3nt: TGCAGCGCCGGGACAGGAGCCACCGGGGAGCTGTTTTTT
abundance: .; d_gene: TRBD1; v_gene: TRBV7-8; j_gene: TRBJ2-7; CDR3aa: CASSLGMGQIYEQYF; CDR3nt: TGTGCCAGCAGCCTGGGAATGGGACAGATCTACGAGCAGTACTTC
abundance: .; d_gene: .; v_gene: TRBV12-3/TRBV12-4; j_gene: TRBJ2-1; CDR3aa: CASSPDSHNEQFF; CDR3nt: TGTGCCAGCAGTCCAGATTCACACAATGAGCAGTTCTTC
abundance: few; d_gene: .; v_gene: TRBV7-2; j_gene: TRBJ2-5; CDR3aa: CASSSVSREQTQYF; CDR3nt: TGTGCCAGCAGCTCCGTTTCCCGGGAACAGACCCAGTACTTC
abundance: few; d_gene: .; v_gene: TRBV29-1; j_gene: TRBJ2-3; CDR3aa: CSVEEGKGRATDTQYF; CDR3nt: TGCAGCGTTGAAGAGGGGAAGGGACGGGCCACAGATACGCAGTATTTT
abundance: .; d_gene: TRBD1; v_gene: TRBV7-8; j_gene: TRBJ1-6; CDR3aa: CASSLGQGVNSPLHF; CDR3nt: TGTGCCAGCAGCTTAGGTCAGGGGGTGAATTCACCCCTCCACTTT
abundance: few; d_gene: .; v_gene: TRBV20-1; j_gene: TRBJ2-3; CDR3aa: CSAFQPPYTRTDTQYF; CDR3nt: TGCAGTGCTTTCCAGCCCCCCTATACCCGCACAGATACGCAGTATTTT
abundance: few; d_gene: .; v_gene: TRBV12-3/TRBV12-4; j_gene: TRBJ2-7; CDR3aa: CASSFGGEYEQYF; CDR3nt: TGTGCCAGCAGTTTCGGGGGCGAGTACGAGCAGTACTTC
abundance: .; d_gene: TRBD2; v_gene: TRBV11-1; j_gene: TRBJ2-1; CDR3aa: CASSLRTSGRANGNEQFF; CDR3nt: TGTGCCAGCAGCCTCAGGACTAGCGGGAGGGCTAACGGTAATGAGCAGTTCTTC
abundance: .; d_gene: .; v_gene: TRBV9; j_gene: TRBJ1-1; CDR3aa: CASSVGAGGGTEAFF; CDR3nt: TGTGCCAGCAGCGTAGGGGCAGGCGGAGGGACTGAAGCTTTCTTT
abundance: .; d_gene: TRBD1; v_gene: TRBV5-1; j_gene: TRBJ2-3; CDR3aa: CASSLAGQGYPDTQYF; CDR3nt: TGCGCCAGCAGCTTGGCAGGACAGGGGTATCCAGATACGCAGTATTTT
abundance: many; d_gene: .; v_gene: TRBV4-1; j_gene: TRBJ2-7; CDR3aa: CASSQDRRQGSYEQYF; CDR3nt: TGCGCCAGCAGCCAAGATCGTCGGCAGGGGTCCTACGAGCAGTACTTC
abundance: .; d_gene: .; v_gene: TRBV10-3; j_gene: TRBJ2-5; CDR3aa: CAIQLGRTETQYF; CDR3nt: TGTGCCATACAACTAGGACGCACGGAGACCCAGTACTTC
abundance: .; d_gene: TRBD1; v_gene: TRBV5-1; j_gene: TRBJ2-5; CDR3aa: CASSWRLGTGEETQYF; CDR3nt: TGCGCCAGCAGCTGGAGACTCGGGACAGGGGAAGAGACCCAGTACTTC
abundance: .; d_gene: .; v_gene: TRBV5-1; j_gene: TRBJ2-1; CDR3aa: CASSGRDVGGNEQFF; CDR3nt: TGCGCCAGCAGCGGTCGGGACGTTGGAGGTAATGAGCAGTTCTTC
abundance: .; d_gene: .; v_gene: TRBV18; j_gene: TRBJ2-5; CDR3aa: CASSPQKAGLGWTQYF; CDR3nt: TGTGCCAGCTCACCACAAAAGGCAGGTCTTGGGTGGACCCAGTACTTC
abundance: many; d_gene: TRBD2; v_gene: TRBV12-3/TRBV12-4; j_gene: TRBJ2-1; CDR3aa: CASTPGERGHNEQFF; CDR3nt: TGTGCCAGCACCCCGGGGGAGCGGGGACACAATGAGCAGTTCTTC
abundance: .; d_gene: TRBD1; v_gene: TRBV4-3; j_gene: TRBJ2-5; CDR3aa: CASSPYRDRGQETQYF; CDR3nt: TGCGCCAGCAGCCCCTATAGGGACAGGGGGCAAGAGACCCAGTACTTC
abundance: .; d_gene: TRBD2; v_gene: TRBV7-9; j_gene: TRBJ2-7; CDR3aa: CASSLSISGTDEQYF; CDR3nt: TGTGCCAGCAGCTTATCTATTAGCGGGACGGACGAGCAGTACTTC
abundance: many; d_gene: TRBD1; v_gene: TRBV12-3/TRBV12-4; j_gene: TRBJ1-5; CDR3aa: CASSSGQGKDQPQHF; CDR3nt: TGTGCCAGCAGTTCCGGACAGGGAAAAGATCAGCCCCAGCATTTT
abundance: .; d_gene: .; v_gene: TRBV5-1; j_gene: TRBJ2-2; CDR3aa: CASSKRTDTNTGELFF; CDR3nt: TGCGCCAGCAGCAAGAGGACCGATACGAACACCGGGGAGCTGTTTTTT
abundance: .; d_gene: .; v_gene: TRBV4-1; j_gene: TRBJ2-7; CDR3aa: CASSQGRGPDEQYF; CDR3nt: TGCGCCAGCAGCCAAGGCCGGGGGCCCGACGAGCAGTACTTC
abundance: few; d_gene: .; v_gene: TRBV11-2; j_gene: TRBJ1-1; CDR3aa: CASSLDPGSFSAAFF; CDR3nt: TGTGCCAGCAGCTTAGATCCGGGATCATTCTCCGCGGCTTTCTTT
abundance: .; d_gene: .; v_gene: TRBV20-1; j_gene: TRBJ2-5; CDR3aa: CSAREPAETQYF; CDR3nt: TGCAGTGCTAGAGAACCCGCTGAGACCCAGTACTTC
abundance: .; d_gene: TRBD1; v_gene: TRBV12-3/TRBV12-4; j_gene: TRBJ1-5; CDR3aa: CASSSQTGGQPQHF; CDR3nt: TGTGCCAGCAGCTCACAGACAGGGGGTCAGCCCCAGCATTTT
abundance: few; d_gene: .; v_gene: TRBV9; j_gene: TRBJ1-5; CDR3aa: CASSVQAGVDQPQHF; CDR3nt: TGTGCCAGCAGCGTCCAGGCAGGGGTCGATCAGCCCCAGCATTTT
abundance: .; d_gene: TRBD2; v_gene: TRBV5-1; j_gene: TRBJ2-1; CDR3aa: CASSLLAGGAYNEQFF; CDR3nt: TGCGCCAGCAGCTTGCTGGCGGGGGGCGCCTATAATGAGCAGTTCTTC
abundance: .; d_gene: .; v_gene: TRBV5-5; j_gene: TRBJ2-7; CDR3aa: CASRGFYSSSYEQYF; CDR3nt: TGTGCCAGCAGAGGTTTTTATTCTAGCTCCTACGAGCAGTACTTC
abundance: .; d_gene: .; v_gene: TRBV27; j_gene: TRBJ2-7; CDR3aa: CASGEGFAYEQYF; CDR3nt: TGTGCCAGTGGGGAAGGCTTTGCGTACGAGCAGTACTTC
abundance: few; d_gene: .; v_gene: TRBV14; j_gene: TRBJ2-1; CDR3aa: CASSHALDPLEEQFF; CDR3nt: TGTGCCAGCAGCCATGCCTTGGACCCGCTTGAGGAGCAGTTCTTC
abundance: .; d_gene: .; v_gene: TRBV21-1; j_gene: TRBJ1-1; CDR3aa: CATKGGGDTEAFF; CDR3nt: TGTGCCACCAAGGGTGGCGGGGACACTGAAGCTTTCTTT
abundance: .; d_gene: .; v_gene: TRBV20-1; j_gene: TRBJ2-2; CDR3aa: CSAGRGRSTGELFF; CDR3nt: TGCAGTGCAGGGCGGGGCCGTAGCACCGGGGAGCTGTTTTTT